Listed below are T cell receptor beta chains from one sample, sequenced in a study of blood T cell repertoires in COVID-19. Assay: immunoSEQ multiplex PCR; the TCRdb copy retains only in-frame clones and omits some. This sample has tens of thousands of clones, with roughly 80% found just once. The sequenced sample was peripheral blood. The receptor source for this set is a woman aged 55-75 years with acute or convalescent COVID-19. The CDR3 runs from the conserved cysteine through the conserved F or W. A D gene is named only where the DNA matches it firmly. Expanded clones get a size class; other rows say once, few or many, or leave the size out.

clone size	J gene	V gene	D gene	CDR3 protein	CDR3 DNA
-	TRBJ1-1	TRBV6-1	-	CASSEFASSGTREAFF	TGTGCCAGCAGTGAATTTGCTAGTTCGGGGACACGAGAAGCTTTCTTT
few	TRBJ1-3	TRBV7-2	-	CASTNGPAGGNTIYF	TGTGCCAGCACCAACGGCCCGGCAGGTGGAAACACCATATATTTT
-	TRBJ2-5	TRBV5-4	TRBD1	CASSAQDRVLQETQYF	TGTGCCAGCAGCGCCCAGGACAGGGTCCTGCAAGAGACCCAGTACTTC
few	TRBJ1-3	TRBV28	-	CASSLGWGLRERSGNTIYF	TGTGCCAGCAGTTTAGGTTGGGGACTAAGGGAGAGGTCTGGAAACACCATATATTTT
-	TRBJ2-5	TRBV5-4	-	CASSLVGQEETQYF	TGTGCCAGCAGCTTGGTTGGGCAGGAAGAGACCCAGTACTTC
-	TRBJ1-2	TRBV6-5	-	CASSSTYGYTF	TGTGCCAGCAGTTCAACTTACGGCTACACCTTC
-	TRBJ2-3	TRBV27	TRBD2	CATGGGRRDTDTQYF	TGTGCCACCGGGGGGGGGAGGCGAGACACAGATACGCAGTATTTT
-	TRBJ1-2	TRBV6-5	TRBD1	CASSYSQGGNYGYTF	TGTGCCAGCAGTTACTCACAGGGGGGCAACTATGGCTACACCTTC
-	TRBJ1-4	TRBV4-2	TRBD1	CASSQAGGAFTNEKLFF	TGTGCCAGCAGCCAGGCAGGGGGCGCGTTCACTAATGAAAAACTGTTTTTT
-	TRBJ2-3	TRBV19	TRBD2	CASSKGLAGDTQYF	TGTGCCAGTAGTAAAGGACTAGCGGGAGATACGCAGTATTTT
few	TRBJ1-1	TRBV24-1	-	CATSPGMDTEAFF	TGTGCCACCAGTCCAGGGATGGACACTGAAGCTTTCTTT
-	TRBJ2-2	TRBV5-4	-	CASSLGAGTGELFF	TGTGCCAGCAGCTTGGGGGCCGGCACCGGGGAGCTGTTTTTT
once	TRBJ1-3	TRBV29-1	TRBD1	CSVARQGTKGDTIYF	TGCAGCGTCGCTCGACAGGGGACGAAGGGAGACACCATATATTTT
-	TRBJ2-5	TRBV7-2	-	CASSFRSTGGSPGTQYF	TGTGCCAGCAGCTTTAGATCTACGGGGGGCAGCCCGGGGACCCAGTACTTC
few	TRBJ2-5	TRBV30	-	CAWSVGAGAETQYF	TGTGCCTGGAGTGTGGGGGCCGGAGCAGAGACCCAGTACTTC
-	TRBJ1-2	TRBV4-1	-	CASSPTIDRHGYTF	TGCGCCAGCAGCCCAACTATAGACAGGCATGGCTACACCTTC
-	TRBJ2-1	TRBV6-5	TRBD2	CASSSAGLIYNEQFF	TGTGCCAGCAGTTCTGCGGGACTAATCTACAATGAGCAGTTCTTC
-	TRBJ1-5	TRBV10-2	TRBD1	CASSVQGFNQPQHF	TGCGCCAGCAGTGTACAGGGGTTCAATCAGCCCCAGCATTTT
-	TRBJ1-4	TRBV7-9	-	CASSLAAVTNEKLFF	TGTGCCAGCAGCTTAGCAGCGGTTACTAATGAAAAACTGTTTTTT
once	TRBJ1-5	TRBV7-2	TRBD1	CASSLGQASYQPQHF	TGTGCCAGCAGCCTGGGACAGGCGTCTTATCAGCCCCAGCATTTT
-	TRBJ2-7	TRBV14	TRBD1	CASSPRWGTGEQYF	TGTGCCAGCAGCCCCCGGTGGGGGACAGGCGAGCAGTACTTC
-	TRBJ2-7	TRBV7-8	TRBD1	CASSAWGQTAYEQYF	TGTGCCAGCAGCGCCTGGGGACAGACCGCCTACGAGCAGTACTTC
-	TRBJ2-5	TRBV7-2	-	CASTLRPGVQETQYF	TGTGCCAGCACCCTACGACCCGGGGTTCAAGAGACCCAGTACTTC
-	TRBJ1-6	TRBV10-3	-	CAISARGLSSPLHF	TGTGCCATCAGTGCCAGGGGATTGAGTTCACCCCTCCACTTT
-	TRBJ1-2	TRBV4-3	TRBD1	CASSQDPDRANNYGYTF	TGCGCCAGCAGCCAAGACCCAGACAGGGCCAATAACTATGGCTACACCTTC
-	TRBJ1-1	TRBV30	-	CAWSVGARVTEAFF	TGTGCCTGGAGTGTGGGGGCGCGGGTGACTGAAGCTTTCTTT
once	TRBJ1-2	TRBV6-5	-	CASSYSTGPTYGYTF	TGTGCCAGCAGTTACTCTACAGGGCCCACCTATGGCTACACCTTC
-	TRBJ2-1	TRBV28	TRBD2	CASSFYPSGGANEQFF	TGTGCCAGCAGTTTTTATCCTAGCGGGGGGGCCAATGAGCAGTTCTTC
-	TRBJ1-5	TRBV11-2	TRBD1	CASSLGGGLGNQPQHF	TGTGCCAGCAGCTTAGGAGGGGGCCTCGGCAATCAGCCCCAGCATTTT
-	TRBJ1-1	TRBV5-1	-	CASSLDGSKGEGTEAFF	TGCGCCAGCAGCTTGGACGGGAGTAAGGGAGAGGGCACTGAAGCTTTCTTT
-	TRBJ2-3	TRBV30	-	CAWSVKEFGRLTDTQYF	TGTGCCTGGAGTGTAAAGGAGTTCGGCAGACTCACAGATACGCAGTATTTT
-	TRBJ2-7	TRBV5-4	TRBD2	CASSLTSGGYEQYF	TGTGCCAGCAGCTTGACCAGCGGGGGCTACGAGCAGTACTTC
-	TRBJ2-7	TRBV5-6	TRBD1	CASIPRGTVGREQYF	TGTGCCAGCATCCCAAGGGGGACAGTAGGTCGGGAGCAGTACTTC
-	TRBJ1-1	TRBV30	-	CAWTKKLMNTEAFF	TGTGCCTGGACAAAAAAACTTATGAACACTGAAGCTTTCTTT
-	TRBJ2-1	TRBV4-3	-	CASSQDAMAGALSSSYNEQFF	TGCGCCAGCAGCCAAGACGCCATGGCGGGGGCCCTTTCCAGCTCCTACAATGAGCAGTTCTTC
-	TRBJ2-3	TRBV4-1	-	CASSQGSGGVSTDTQYF	TGCGCCAGCAGCCAAGGGTCTGGAGGGGTAAGCACAGATACGCAGTATTTT
-	TRBJ2-1	TRBV11-3	TRBD1	CASSPRTGSYNEQFF	TGTGCCAGCAGCCCCCGGACAGGGTCCTACAATGAGCAGTTCTTC
-	TRBJ2-3	TRBV10-1	TRBD1	CASSDTGGPDTQYF	TGCGCCAGCAGTGATACAGGGGGACCAGATACGCAGTATTTT
few	TRBJ1-2	TRBV6-4	TRBD1	CASSTTGVRGYTF	TGTGCCAGCAGTACGACAGGGGTGAGGGGCTACACCTTC
-	TRBJ1-2	TRBV27	TRBD1	CASSLKTGGNYGYTF	TGTGCCAGCAGTTTAAAGACAGGGGGAAACTATGGCTACACCTTC
-	TRBJ2-2	TRBV6-2/TRBV6-3	-	CASSRDRRTGELFF	TGTGCCAGCAGTCGCGACAGGCGCACCGGGGAGCTGTTTTTT
few	TRBJ1-1	TRBV6-1	-	CASSAPQGGWMNTEAFF	TGTGCCAGCAGTGCCCCACAGGGAGGGTGGATGAACACTGAAGCTTTCTTT
few	TRBJ1-1	TRBV30	-	CAWSVQSGAFF	TGTGCCTGGAGTGTACAATCAGGAGCTTTCTTT
-	TRBJ2-2	TRBV7-7	-	CASSQDRNTGELFF	TGTGCCAGCAGTCAGGACAGGAACACCGGGGAGCTGTTTTTT
few	TRBJ1-1	TRBV21-1	-	CASSKAKGPFEHFEAFF	TGTGCCAGCAGCAAAGCAAAGGGGCCCTTCGAACACTTTGAAGCTTTCTTT
-	TRBJ1-6	TRBV30	TRBD1	CAWRPGQGSLRSPLHF	TGTGCCTGGAGGCCGGGACAGGGATCTTTGCGTTCACCCCTCCACTTT